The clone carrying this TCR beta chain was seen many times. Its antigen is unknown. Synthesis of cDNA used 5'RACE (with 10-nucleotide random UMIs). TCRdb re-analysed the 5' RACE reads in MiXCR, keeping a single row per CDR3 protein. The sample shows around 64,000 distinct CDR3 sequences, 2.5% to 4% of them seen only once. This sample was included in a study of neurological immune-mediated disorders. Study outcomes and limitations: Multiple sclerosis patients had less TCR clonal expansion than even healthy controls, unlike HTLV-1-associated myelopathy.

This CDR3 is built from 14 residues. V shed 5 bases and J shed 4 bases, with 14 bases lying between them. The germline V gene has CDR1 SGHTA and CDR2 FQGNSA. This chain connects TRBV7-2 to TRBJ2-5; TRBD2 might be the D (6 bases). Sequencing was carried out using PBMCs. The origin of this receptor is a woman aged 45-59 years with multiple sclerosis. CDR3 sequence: CASSLGPGGETQYF. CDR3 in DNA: TGTGCCAGCAGCCTAGGACCCGGGGGAGAGACCCAGTACTTC.